The subject of this entry is one T cell receptor (beta chain). From germline, CDR1 is LNHDA and CDR2 SQIVND (reference sequence). V was pared by 6 bases and J by 4 bases, with 4 bases between. This CDR3 has 11 residues. The entry originates in a study of OX40 agonist ivuxolimab in advanced cancers. TCRdb's copy holds only in-frame clones and misses some; the assay was immunoSEQ multiplex PCR. The sample lists 35,000 or so clones; 82% were seen once. This chain links TRBV19 with TRBJ2-1, with unresolved D. This TCR was recovered from an adult with an advanced solid tumor such as melanoma, head and neck, liver or kidney cancer. This specimen was CD4+ or CD8+ T cells sorted from blood, taken in a trial of the OX40 agonist ivuxolimab. The DNA of the CDR3 is TGTGCCAGTAGAGGATACAATGAGCAGTTCTTC. Its protein is CASRGYNEQFF.